This T cell receptor beta chain was recorded in a study of cytomegalovirus exposure and HLA in healthy donors. Looking at the study overall: The 90 to 150 validation repertoires, a later analysis reported, used the same platform as the 650 to 800 repertoires from the first cohort. Study-level results: Reports described diagnosis of cytomegalovirus status by the classifier as highly specific and sensitive.

Clones were read by immunoSEQ multiplex PCR, and TCRdb kept only the in-frame ones, dropping some. The data show about 120,000 clones, over 75% seen once. In the case of this clone: The antigen is undetermined.

V was cut by 8 bases and J by 3 bases, with 18 bases left in between. Germline CDR1 is LNHNV and CDR2 is YYDKDF (reference sequence). The CDR3 length is 15 residues. The sequence derives from a woman under 30 in good health and CMV-seropositive. The V call is TRBV15, the J call TRBJ2-3, with a possible D match to TRBD1 (5 bases). The sequenced material came from PBMCs. CDR3 protein: CATLPTEGVTDTQYF. CDR3 nucleotides: TGTGCCACCCTCCCCACGGAAGGGGTAACAGATACGCAGTATTTT.